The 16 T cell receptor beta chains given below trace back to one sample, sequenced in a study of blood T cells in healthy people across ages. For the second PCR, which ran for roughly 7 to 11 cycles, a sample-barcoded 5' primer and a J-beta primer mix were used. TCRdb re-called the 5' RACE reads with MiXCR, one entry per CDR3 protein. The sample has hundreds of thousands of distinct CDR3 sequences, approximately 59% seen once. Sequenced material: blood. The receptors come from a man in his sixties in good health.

DNA for the CDR3: TGTGCCAGCAGTTCCGGGACAGGGGGCGCTGGGGCCAACGTCCTGACTTTC. Its protein is CASSSGTGGAGANVLTF. This chain uses TRBV7-9 with TRBJ2-6; 12 bases agree with TRBD1. V shed 6 bases and J 2 bases; nucleotides not matched to a gene: 5. Germline V gene sequence: CDR1 SEHNR, CDR2 FQNEAQ (reference sequence). This CDR3 spans 17 amino acids.

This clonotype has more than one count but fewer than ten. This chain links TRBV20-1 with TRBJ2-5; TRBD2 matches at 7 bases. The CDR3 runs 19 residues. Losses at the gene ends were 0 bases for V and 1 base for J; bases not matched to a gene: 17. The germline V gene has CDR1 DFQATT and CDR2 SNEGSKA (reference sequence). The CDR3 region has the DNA TGCAGTGCTAGAGATAGTGAGACTAGCCTAATTGGGGGCCAAGAGACCCAGTACTTC. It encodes CSARDSETSLIGGQETQYF.

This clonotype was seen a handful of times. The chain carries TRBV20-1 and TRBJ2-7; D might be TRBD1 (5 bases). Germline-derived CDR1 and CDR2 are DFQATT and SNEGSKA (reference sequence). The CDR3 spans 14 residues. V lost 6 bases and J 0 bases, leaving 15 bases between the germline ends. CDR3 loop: CSAIQGLSSYEQYF. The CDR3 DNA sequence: TGCAGTGCCATCCAGGGTCTAAGCTCCTACGAGCAGTACTTC.

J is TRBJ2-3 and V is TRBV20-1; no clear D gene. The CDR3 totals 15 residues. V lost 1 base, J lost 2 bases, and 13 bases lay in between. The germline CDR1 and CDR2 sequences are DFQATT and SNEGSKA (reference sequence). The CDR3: CSARGLVKATDTQYF. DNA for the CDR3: TGCAGTGCTAGAGGCCTGGTTAAAGCCACAGATACGCAGTATTTT.

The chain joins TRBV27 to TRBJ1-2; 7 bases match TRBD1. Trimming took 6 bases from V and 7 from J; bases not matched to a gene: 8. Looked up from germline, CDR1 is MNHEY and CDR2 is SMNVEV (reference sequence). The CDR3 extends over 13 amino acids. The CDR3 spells CASREDNRGGYTF. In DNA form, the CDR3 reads TGTGCCAGCAGGGAAGATAACAGGGGTGGCTACACCTTC.

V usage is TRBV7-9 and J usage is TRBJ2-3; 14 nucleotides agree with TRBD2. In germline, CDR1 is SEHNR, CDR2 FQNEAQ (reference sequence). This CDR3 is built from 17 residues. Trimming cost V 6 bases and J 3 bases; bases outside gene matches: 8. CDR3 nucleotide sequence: TGTGCCAGCAGTCGACTAGCGGGAGGGGGACGGACAGATACGCAGTATTTT. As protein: CASSRLAGGGRTDTQYF. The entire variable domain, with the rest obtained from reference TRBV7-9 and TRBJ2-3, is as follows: DTGVSQNPRHKITKRGQNVTFRCDPISEHNRLYWYRQTLGQGPEFLTYFQNEAQLEKSRLLSDRFSAERPKGSFSTLEIQRTEQGDSAMYLCASSRLAGGGRTDTQYFGPGTRLTVL.

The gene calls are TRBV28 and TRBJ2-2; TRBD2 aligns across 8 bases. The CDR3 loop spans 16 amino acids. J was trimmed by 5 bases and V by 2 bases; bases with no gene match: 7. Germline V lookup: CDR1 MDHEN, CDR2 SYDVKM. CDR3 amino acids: CASSLTLTGGTGELFF. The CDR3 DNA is TGTGCCAGCAGTTTAACCCTAACGGGGGGGACCGGGGAGCTGTTTTTT. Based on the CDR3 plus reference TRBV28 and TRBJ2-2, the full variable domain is DVKVTQSSRYLVKRTGEKVFLECVQDMDHENMFWYRQDPGLGLRLIYFSYDVKMKEKGDIPEGYSVSREKKERFSLILESASTNQTSMYLCASSLTLTGGTGELFFGEGSRLTVL.

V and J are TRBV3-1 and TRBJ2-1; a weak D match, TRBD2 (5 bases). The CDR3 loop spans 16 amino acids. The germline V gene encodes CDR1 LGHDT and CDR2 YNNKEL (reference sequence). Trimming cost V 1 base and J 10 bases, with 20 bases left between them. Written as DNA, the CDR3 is TGTGCCAGCAGCCAAGGACGAGGGAAGGGTATCGGGGAGCAGTTCTTC. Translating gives CASSQGRGKGIGEQFF.

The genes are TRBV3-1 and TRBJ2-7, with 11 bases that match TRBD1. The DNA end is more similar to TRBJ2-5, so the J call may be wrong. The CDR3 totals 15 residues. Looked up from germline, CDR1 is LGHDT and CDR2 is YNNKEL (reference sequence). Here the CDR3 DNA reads TGTGCCAGCAGCCCCCGGACAGGGGGCAAGGAGACCCAGTACTTC. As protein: CASSPRTGGKETQYF.

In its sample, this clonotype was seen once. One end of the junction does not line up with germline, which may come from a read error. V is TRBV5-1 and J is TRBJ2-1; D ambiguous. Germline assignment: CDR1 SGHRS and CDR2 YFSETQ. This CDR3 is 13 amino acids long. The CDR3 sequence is CAGSLGEMGEQFF. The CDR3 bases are TGCGCCGGCAGCTTGGGCGAGATGGGTGAGCAGTTCTTC.

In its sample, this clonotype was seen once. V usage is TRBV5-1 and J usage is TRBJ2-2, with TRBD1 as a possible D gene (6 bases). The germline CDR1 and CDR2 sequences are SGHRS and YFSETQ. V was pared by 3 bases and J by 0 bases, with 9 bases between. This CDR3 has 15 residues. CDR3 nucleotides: TGCGCCAGCAGCTGGAGACAGGCGAACACCGGGGAGCTGTTTTTT. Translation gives CASSWRQANTGELFF.

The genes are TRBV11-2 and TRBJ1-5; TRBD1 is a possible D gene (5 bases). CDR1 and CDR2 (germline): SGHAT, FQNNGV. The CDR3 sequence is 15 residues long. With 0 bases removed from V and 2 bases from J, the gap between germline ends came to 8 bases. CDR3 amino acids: CASSLDTGGNQPQHF. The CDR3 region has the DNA TGTGCCAGCAGCTTAGACACGGGGGGCAATCAGCCCCAGCATTTT. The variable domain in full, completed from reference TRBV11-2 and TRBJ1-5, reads EAGVAQSPRYKIIEKRQSVAFWCNPISGHATLYWYQQILGQGPKLLIQFQNNGVVDDSQLPKDRFSAERLKGVDSTLKIQPAKLEDSAVYLCASSLDTGGNQPQHFGDGTRLSIL.

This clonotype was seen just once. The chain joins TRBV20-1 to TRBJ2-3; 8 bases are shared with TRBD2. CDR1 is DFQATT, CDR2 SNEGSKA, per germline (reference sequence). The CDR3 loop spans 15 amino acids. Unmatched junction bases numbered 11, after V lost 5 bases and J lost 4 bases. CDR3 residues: CSAPPAGGGADTQYF. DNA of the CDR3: TGCAGTGCTCCACCCGCGGGGGGCGGCGCAGATACGCAGTATTTT.

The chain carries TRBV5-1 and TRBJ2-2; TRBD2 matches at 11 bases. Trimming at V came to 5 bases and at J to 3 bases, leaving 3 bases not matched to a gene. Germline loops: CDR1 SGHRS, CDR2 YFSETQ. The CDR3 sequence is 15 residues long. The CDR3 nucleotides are TGCGCCAGCAGGTGGACTAGCGGGCACACCGGGGAGCTGTTTTTT. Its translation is CASRWTSGHTGELFF.

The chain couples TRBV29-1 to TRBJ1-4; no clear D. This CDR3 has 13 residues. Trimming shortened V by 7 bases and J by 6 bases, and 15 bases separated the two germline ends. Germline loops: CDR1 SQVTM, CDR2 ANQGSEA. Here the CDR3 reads CSGGDGGDEKLFF. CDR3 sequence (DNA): TGCAGCGGGGGAGATGGCGGGGATGAAAAACTGTTTTTT.

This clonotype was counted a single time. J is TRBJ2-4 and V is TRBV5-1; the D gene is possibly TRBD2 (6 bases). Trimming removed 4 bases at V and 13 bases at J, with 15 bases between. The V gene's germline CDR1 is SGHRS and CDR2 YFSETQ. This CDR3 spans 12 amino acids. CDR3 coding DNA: TGCGCCAGCAGCCCGGGACTTAGAGAGCAGTACTTC. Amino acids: CASSPGLREQYF. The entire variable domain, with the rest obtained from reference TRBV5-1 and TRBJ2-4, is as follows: KAGVTQTPRYLIKTRGQQVTLSCSPISGHRSVSWYQQTPGQGLQFLFEYFSETQRNKGNFPGRFSGRQFSNSRSEMNVSTLELGDSALYLCASSPGLREQYFGAGTRLSVL.